This entry lists 7 T cell receptor beta chains sequenced from one sample in a study of tumor-infiltrating lymphocytes in primary liver carcinoma. Starting from 500 ng of total RNA, TCR beta cDNA was produced with a primer in the constant region. Libraries covering TCR beta were generated through three nested multiplex PCR rounds (using a slightly modified ARM-PCR). A C-beta reverse primer and TRBV1-TRBV30 forward primers served in each of the first two PCR rounds, at ten to eleven cycles apiece. TCRdb re-called the multiplex PCR reads through MiXCR, storing one row per CDR3 protein. This sample has fewer than 250,000 distinct CDR3 sequences, with approximately 65% found just once. Germline DNA was also extracted, and blood RNA was taken from unsorted whole blood. Sample: peripheral blood. All receptors derive from a woman between 55 and 75 years old with primary liver carcinoma and hepatitis B virus infection.

In regard to this clonotype: A read error may produce the germline difference seen at one junction end. The chain uses TRBV11-2 and TRBJ2-2; maybe TRBD2 (6 bases). Germline CDR1 reads SGHAT; CDR2 reads FQNNGV. This CDR3 has 13 amino acids. CDR3 sequence: CVSSLRRGGEQFF. CDR3 sequence (DNA): TGTGTCAGCAGCTTAAGAAGGGGCGGGGAGCAGTTTTTT.

The genes are TRBV19 and TRBJ1-1, with D hard to call. This CDR3 region has 13 residues. In germline, CDR1 is LNHDA, CDR2 SQIVND (reference sequence). Between the trimmed V and J ends, which lost 6 bases and 1 base, there was a span of 9 bases. CDR3 in amino acids: CASSRRKNTEAFF. CDR3 nucleotides: TGTGCCAGTAGCCGACGGAAGAACACTGAAGCTTTCTTT.

A few counts support this clonotype. A read error is possible here, since a much larger clone lies one base away. The chain uses TRBV29-1 and TRBJ1-1; the D is unclear. Trimming removed 4 bases at V and 10 bases at J, with 13 bases between. Germline CDR1 reads SQVTM; CDR2 reads ANQGSEA. The CDR3 totals 11 residues. The CDR3: CSVVNLGGAFF. CDR3 nucleotides: TGCAGCGTTGTAAACCTGGGTGGAGCTTTCTTT.

As regards this clonotype: Relative to the germline gene, one junction end is altered; a read error may explain this. The rearrangement joins TRBV4-1 to TRBJ2-1, with 16 positions matching TRBD2. CDR3 length equals 17 residues. Germline V CDR1 and CDR2: MGHRA, YSYEKL. The CDR3: CASGQGLAGGILSEQFF. For the CDR3, the DNA is TGCGCCAGCGGCCAGGGACTAGCGGGAGGGATTTTGAGTGAGCAGTTCTTC.

In its sample, this clonotype was seen a few times. The rearrangement links TRBV12-3 or TRBV12-4 to TRBJ1-1, with unresolved D. The CDR3 sequence is 13 residues long. Trimming left V 3 bases short and J 1 base short, with 6 bases between. The CDR3 DNA follows: TGTGCCAGCAGTTTTTGGGGGAACACTGAAGCTTTCTTT. Translated: CASSFWGNTEAFF.

This clonotype showed up just a few times. The rearrangement uses TRBV7-9 and TRBJ1-5; perhaps TRBD1 as D (5 bases). The germline V gene has CDR1 SEHNR and CDR2 FQNEAQ (reference sequence). V was clipped by 1 base and J by 2 bases, with 9 bases between them. This CDR3 comprises 15 residues. CDR3 sequence (DNA): TGTGCCAGCAGCTTAGGGGGCGGCGGCAATCAGCCCCAGCATTTT. Translating gives CASSLGGGGNQPQHF.

Worth noting for this clonotype: Just one base apart from a much larger clone, this may be a read error. The V gene is TRBV6-6, the J gene TRBJ1-1, with 8 bases fitting TRBD1. Germline-derived CDR1 and CDR2 are MNHNY and SVGAGI (reference sequence). The V and J ends lost 7 bases and 3 bases, in that order; junction bases with no gene match: 7. The length of the CDR3 is 14 residues. CDR3: CASTRQGMYTEAFF. CDR3 in DNA: TGTGCCAGCACTCGACAGGGGATGTACACTGAAGCTTTCTTT.